The 7 T cell receptor beta chains presented below share a single source sample, sequenced in a study of early T cells in non-severe SARS-CoV-2 infection. TCRdb used MiXCR to reprocess the 5' RACE reads, holding one entry per CDR3 protein. The table shows about 81,000 distinct CDR3 sequences, with 11% to 15% occurring only once. Sequencing was performed on whole blood. The origin of the receptors is an adult who was a healthcare worker with PCR-confirmed SARS-CoV-2 infection or an uninfected control (not recorded which).

The CDR3: CASSSGPNAYEQYF. Written as DNA, the CDR3 is TGTGCCAGCAGCTCCGGACCCAACGCCTACGAGCAGTACTTC. This chain connects TRBV7-2 to TRBJ2-7; D is unresolved. Germline V gives CDR1 SGHTA, CDR2 FQGNSA. Trimming removed 4 bases from V and 2 bases from J, with 12 bases in between. This CDR3 is 14 amino acids long.

The rearrangement uses TRBV6-5 and TRBJ2-3, with TRBD1 as a possible D gene (6 bases). CDR1 and CDR2 from the germline V gene are MNHEY and SVGAGI. The CDR3 is 14 amino acids. Trimming left V 5 bases short and J 3 bases short, with 12 bases between. CDR3 in DNA: TGTGCCAGCAGTCCAGGGGCTGGGACAGATACGCAGTATTTT. Its translation is CASSPGAGTDTQYF.

Notes on this clonotype: One junction end disagrees with the germline gene, perhaps due to a read error. The V and J genes are TRBV18 and TRBJ1-4, with 8 bases fitting TRBD1. This CDR3 region has 19 residues. From germline, CDR1 is KGHSH and CDR2 LQKENI. The CDR3: CVSSQSVPGQVATNEKLFF. Written as DNA, the CDR3 is TGTGTCAGCTCACAAAGTGTGCCGGGACAGGTTGCAACTAATGAAAAACTGTTTTTT.

V and J are TRBV7-9 and TRBJ2-1, with TRBD2 matching 12 bases. The CDR3 length is 15 residues. The germline V gene encodes CDR1 SEHNR and CDR2 FQNEAQ (reference sequence). V lost 1 base to trimming and J lost 8 bases; unmatched junction nucleotides: 3. The CDR3 nucleotides are TGTGCCAGCAGCTTAGTACTAGCGGGGGGTCATGAGCAGTTCTTC. It specifies CASSLVLAGGHEQFF.

The chain couples TRBV11-2 to TRBJ2-1, with TRBD2 identical over 9 bases. The germline V gene has CDR1 SGHAT and CDR2 FQNNGV. The CDR3 loop spans 15 amino acids. J lost 7 bases, V lost 8 bases, and 12 bases had no gene match. The CDR3 DNA sequence: TGTGCCAGCCGTTTAAGCGGGGGGCCTGGGAATGAGCAGTTCTTC. The encoded protein is CASRLSGGPGNEQFF.

This clonotype was counted at least ten times. CDR3 sequence (DNA): TGTGCCAGCAGTGAGGCCCAGGGAGCCAGGACAGATACGCAGTATTTT. This codes for CASSEAQGARTDTQYF. The rearrangement joins TRBV2 to TRBJ2-3, with D perhaps being TRBD1 or TRBD2 (5 bases each). CDR1 SNHLY and CDR2 FYNNEI come from the germline V gene. The CDR3 sequence is 16 residues long. V shed 3 bases and J shed 3 bases, with 16 bases lying between them.

In this sample, this clonotype turned up many times. The chain couples TRBV6-6 to TRBJ2-3; unclear D gene. The CDR3 length is 12 residues. CDR1 is MNHNY and CDR2 is SVGAGI in the germline V gene (reference sequence). Between the trimmed V and J ends, which lost 5 bases and 4 bases, there was a span of 7 bases. The CDR3 reads CASSPSADTQYF. CDR3 DNA: TGTGCCAGCAGTCCTAGTGCAGATACGCAGTATTTT.